The clone carrying this TCR beta chain was seen just once. The sample is drawn from a study of blood T cell repertoires in COVID-19. As for the study in general: Samples representing acute and convalescent COVID-19 were sourced from the United States, Italy and Spain.

The junction had 11 bases not matched to a gene; V was cut back by 5 bases and J by 5 bases. CDR3 length: 16 amino acids. Germline V CDR1 and CDR2: SGHKS, YYEKEE (reference sequence). How the authors handled the data: Amplification of reference gene primers was used by the study to estimate nucleated cell counts. Some clones are missing from TCRdb's copy, which holds only in-frame ones; the method was immunoSEQ multiplex PCR. V and J calls plus clone size are reproduced from that table; the DNA served to infer D and trimming. The data contain some 19,000 clones, around 86% of them singletons. Sequencing used peripheral blood. This receptor was taken from a man between 65 and 79 years old with acute or convalescent COVID-19. This rearrangement joins TRBV5-5 to TRBJ2-7; 12 positions agree with TRBD1. Written as DNA, the CDR3 is TGTGCCAGCAGTCGACTGGGGACAGGGGGCTTTAACGAGCAGTACTTC. Residues: CASSRLGTGGFNEQYF.